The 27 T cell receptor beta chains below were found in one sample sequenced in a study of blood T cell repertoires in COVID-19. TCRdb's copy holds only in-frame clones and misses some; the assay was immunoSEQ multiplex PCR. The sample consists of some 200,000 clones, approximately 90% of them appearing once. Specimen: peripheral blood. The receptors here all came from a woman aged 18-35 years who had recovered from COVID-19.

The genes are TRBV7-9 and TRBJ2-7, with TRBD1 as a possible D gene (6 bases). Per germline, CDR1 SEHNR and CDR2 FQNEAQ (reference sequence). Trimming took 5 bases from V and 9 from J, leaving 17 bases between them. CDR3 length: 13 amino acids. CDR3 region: CASSPAQGRGQYF. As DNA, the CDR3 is TGTGCCAGCAGCCCCGCACAGGGTCGGGGGCAGTACTTC.

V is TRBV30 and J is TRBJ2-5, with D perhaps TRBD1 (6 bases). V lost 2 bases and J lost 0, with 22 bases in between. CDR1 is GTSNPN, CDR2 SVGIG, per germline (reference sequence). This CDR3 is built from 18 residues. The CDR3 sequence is CAWSMAPTGYPYQETQYF. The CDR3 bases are TGTGCCTGGAGTATGGCTCCCACAGGGTATCCGTACCAAGAGACCCAGTACTTC.

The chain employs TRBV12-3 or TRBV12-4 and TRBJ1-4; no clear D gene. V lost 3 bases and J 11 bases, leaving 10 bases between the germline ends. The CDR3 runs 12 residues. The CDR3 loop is CASSFAVEKLFF. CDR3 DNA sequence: TGTGCCAGCAGTTTTGCTGTTGAGAAACTGTTTTTT.

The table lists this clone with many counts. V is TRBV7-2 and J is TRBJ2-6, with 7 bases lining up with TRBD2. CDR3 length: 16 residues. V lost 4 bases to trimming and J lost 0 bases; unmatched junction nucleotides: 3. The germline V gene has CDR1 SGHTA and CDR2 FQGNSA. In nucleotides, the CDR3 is TGTGCCAGCAGCTCCTCGGGGGGCTCTGGGGCCAACGTCCTGACTTTC. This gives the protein CASSSSGGSGANVLTF.

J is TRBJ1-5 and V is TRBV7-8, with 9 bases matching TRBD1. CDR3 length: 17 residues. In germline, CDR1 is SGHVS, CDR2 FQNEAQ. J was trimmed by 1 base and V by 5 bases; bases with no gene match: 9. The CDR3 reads CASSNPRDRASNQPQHF. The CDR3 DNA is TGTGCCAGCAGCAACCCCCGGGACAGGGCAAGCAATCAGCCCCAGCATTTT.

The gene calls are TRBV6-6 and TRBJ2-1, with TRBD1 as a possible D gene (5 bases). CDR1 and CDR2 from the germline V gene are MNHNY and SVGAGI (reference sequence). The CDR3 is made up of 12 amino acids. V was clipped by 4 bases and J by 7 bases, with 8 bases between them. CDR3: CASSSRVNEQFF. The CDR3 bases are TGTGCCAGCAGTTCCAGGGTAAATGAGCAGTTCTTC.

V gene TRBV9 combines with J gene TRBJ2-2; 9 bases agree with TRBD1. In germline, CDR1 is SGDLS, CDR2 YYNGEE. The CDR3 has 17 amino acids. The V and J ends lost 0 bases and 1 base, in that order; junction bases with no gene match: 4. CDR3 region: CASSVARQGGNTGELFF. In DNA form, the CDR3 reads TGTGCCAGCAGCGTAGCCCGACAGGGGGGGAACACCGGGGAGCTGTTTTTT.

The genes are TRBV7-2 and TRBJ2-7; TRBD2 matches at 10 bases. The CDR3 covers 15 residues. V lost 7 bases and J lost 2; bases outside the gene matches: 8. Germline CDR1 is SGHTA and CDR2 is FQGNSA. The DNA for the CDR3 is TGTGCCAGCACTCCGACTAGCGGGTTTACCTACGAGCAGTACTTC. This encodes CASTPTSGFTYEQYF.

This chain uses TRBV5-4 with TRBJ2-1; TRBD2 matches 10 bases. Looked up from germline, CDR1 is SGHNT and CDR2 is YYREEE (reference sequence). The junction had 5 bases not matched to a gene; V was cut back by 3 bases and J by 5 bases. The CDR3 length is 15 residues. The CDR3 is CASSSGLADHNEQFF. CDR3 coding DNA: TGTGCCAGCAGCTCCGGACTAGCGGATCACAATGAGCAGTTCTTC.

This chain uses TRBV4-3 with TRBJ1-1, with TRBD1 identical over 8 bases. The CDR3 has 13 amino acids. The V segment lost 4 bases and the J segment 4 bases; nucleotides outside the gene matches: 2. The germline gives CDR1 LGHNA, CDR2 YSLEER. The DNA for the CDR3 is TGCGCCAGCAGCCTTACAGGGGGCACTGAAGCTTTCTTT. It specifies CASSLTGGTEAFF.

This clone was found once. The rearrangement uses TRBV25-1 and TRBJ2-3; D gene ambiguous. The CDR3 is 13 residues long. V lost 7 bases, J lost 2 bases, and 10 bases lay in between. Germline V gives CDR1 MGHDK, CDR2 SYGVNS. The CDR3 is CASTPDPTDTQYF. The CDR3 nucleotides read TGTGCCAGCACCCCAGATCCCACAGATACGCAGTATTTT.

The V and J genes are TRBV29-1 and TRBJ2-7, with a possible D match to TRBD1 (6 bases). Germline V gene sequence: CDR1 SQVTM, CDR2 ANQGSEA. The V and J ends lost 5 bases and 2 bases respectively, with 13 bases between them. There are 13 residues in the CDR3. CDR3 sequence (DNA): TGCAGCGTTAGGACAGTTCTCACCTACGAGCAGTACTTC. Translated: CSVRTVLTYEQYF.

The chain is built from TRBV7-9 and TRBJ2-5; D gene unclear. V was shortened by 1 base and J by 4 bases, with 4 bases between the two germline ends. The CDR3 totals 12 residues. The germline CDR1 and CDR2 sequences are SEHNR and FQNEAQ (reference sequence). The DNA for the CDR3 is TGTGCCAGCAGCTTAGTCGTAGAGACCCAGTACTTC. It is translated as CASSLVVETQYF.

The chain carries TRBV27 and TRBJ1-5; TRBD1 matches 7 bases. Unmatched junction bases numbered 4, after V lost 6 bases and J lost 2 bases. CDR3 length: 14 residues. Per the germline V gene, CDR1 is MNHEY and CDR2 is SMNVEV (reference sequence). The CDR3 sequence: CASSITGGNQPQHF. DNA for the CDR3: TGTGCCAGCAGCATTACAGGGGGCAATCAGCCCCAGCATTTT.

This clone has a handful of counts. CDR3 in DNA: TGTGCCATCAGTTTACAGTACAATTCACCCCTCCACTTT. Protein: CAISLQYNSPLHF. The chain joins TRBV10-3 to TRBJ1-6; D is unclear. This CDR3 is built from 13 residues. Germline CDR1 ENHRY, CDR2 SYGVKD. Trimming removed 5 bases at V and 7 bases at J, with 9 bases between.

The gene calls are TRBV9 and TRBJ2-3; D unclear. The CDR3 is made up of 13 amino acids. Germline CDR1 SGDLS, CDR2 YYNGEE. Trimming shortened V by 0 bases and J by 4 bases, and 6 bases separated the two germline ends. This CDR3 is CASSVDSPDTQYF. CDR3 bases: TGTGCCAGCAGCGTAGATAGCCCAGATACGCAGTATTTT.

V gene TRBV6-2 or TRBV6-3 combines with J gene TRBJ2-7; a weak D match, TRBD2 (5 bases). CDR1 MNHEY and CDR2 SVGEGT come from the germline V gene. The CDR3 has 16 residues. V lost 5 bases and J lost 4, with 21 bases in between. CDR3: CASSAPRNPGNYEQYF. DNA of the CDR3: TGTGCCAGCAGTGCTCCTAGGAATCCGGGAAATTACGAGCAGTACTTC.

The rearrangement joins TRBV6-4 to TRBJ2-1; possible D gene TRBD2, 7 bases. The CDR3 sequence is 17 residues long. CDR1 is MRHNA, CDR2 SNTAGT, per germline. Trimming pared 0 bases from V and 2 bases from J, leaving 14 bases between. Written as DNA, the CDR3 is TGTGCCAGCAGTGACTCAGTCGGGGGGCATACCTACAATGAGCAGTTCTTC. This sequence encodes CASSDSVGGHTYNEQFF.

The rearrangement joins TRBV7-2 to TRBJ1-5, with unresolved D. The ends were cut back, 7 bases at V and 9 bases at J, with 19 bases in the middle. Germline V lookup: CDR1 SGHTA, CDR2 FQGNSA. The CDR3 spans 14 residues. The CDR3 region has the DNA TGTGCCAGCAACCCAAGCACGGCGGAGGGGCCCCAGCATTTT. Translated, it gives CASNPSTAEGPQHF.

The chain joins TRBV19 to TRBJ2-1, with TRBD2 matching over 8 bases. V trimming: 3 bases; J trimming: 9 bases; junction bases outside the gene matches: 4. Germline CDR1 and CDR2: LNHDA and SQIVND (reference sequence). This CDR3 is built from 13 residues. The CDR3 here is CASSMGLAGEQFF. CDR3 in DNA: TGTGCCAGTAGTATGGGGCTAGCGGGTGAGCAGTTCTTC.

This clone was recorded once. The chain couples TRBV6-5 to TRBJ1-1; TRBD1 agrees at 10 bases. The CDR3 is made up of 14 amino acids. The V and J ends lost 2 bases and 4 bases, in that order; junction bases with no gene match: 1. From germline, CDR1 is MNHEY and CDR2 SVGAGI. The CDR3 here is CASSYRTGGTEAFF. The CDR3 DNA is TGTGCCAGCAGTTACCGGACAGGGGGCACTGAAGCTTTCTTT.

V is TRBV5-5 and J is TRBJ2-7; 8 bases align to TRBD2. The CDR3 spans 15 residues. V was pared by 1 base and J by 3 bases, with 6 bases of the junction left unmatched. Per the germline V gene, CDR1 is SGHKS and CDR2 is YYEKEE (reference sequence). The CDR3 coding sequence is TGTGCCAGCAGCTTGTATCCTAGCGGGCGCTACGAGCAGTACTTC. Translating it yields CASSLYPSGRYEQYF.

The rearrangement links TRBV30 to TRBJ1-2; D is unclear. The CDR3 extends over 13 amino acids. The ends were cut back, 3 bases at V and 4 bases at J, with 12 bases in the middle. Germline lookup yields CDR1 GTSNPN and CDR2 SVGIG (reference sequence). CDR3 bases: TGTGCCTGGAGAGGAGGAAGGGTCTATGGCTACACCTTC. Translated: CAWRGGRVYGYTF. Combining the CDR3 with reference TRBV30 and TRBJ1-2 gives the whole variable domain SQTIHQWPATLVQPVGSPLSLECTVEGTSNPNLYWYRQAAGRGLQLLFYSVGIGQISSEVPQNLSASRPQDRQFILSSKKLLLSDSGFYLCAWRGGRVYGYTFGSGTRLTVV.

The CDR3 here is CASSVRTSGTYNEQFF. In nucleotides, the CDR3 is TGTGCCAGCAGCGTACGTACTAGCGGAACCTACAATGAGCAGTTCTTC. The J gene is TRBJ2-1, the V gene TRBV9; TRBD2 matches at 8 bases. Germline trimming cut 1 base from V and 2 bases from J; bases unmatched to any gene: 5. This CDR3 contains 16 residues. Germline CDR1 and CDR2: SGDLS and YYNGEE. Variable domain in full (rest from reference TRBV9 and TRBJ2-1): DSGVTQTPKHLITATGQRVTLRCSPRSGDLSVYWYQQSLDQGLQFLIQYYNGEERAKGNILERFSAQQFPDLHSELNLSSLELGDSALYFCASSVRTSGTYNEQFFGPGTRLTVL.

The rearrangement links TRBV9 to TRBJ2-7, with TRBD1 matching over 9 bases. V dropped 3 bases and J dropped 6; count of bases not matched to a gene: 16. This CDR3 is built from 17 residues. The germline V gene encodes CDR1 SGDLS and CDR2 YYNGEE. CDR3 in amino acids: CASSAPSGDRVRSEQYF. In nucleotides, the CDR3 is TGTGCCAGCAGCGCCCCCTCGGGGGACAGGGTTCGCAGCGAGCAGTACTTC.

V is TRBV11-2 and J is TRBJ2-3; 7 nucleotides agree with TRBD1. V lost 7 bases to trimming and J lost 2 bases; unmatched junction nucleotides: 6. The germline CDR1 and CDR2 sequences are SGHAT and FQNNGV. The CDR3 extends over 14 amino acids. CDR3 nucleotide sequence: TGTGCCAGCACCTTGGGGACAGCCACAGATACGCAGTATTTT. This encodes CASTLGTATDTQYF.

The CDR3 nucleotides are TGCGCCAGCAGCTTCGAACTAGCGGGATCCTACGAGCAGTACTTC. It yields the protein CASSFELAGSYEQYF. The chain couples TRBV5-1 to TRBJ2-7; 10 bases are a match to TRBD2. Germline V gene data show CDR1 as SGHRS and CDR2 as YFSETQ. This CDR3 spans 15 amino acids. V shed 2 bases and J 1 base; nucleotides not matched to a gene: 3.